There are many counts of the clone carrying this T cell receptor (beta chain). Its antigen is still unknown. The germline gives CDR1 MNHEY, CDR2 SVGEGT. This CDR3 has 14 residues. Trimming at V came to 5 bases and at J to 2 bases, leaving 3 bases not matched to a gene. The data were obtained in a study of regulatory T cells in long-lasting Graves disease. Study-wide findings and caveats: The analysis examined peripheral blood only and excluded thyroid tissue. Persistent disease exhibited a predilection for TRBV28, TRBJ1-2 and TRBJ2-5.

This sample's time point: persistent/refractory GD, antithyroid drugs over 5 years with positive TRAb. RNA from PBMCs was the source of the TCR library. Staff took around 8.6 milliliters of peripheral blood and put it into EDTA tubes. Both iRepertoire HTBI primers and Arm-PCR of CDR3 regions were used to build the TCR beta libraries. TCRdb itself ran the multiplex PCR reads through MiXCR, one entry per CDR3 protein. The sample has fewer than 600,000 distinct CDR3 sequences, about 22% seen once. This chain connects TRBV6-2 or TRBV6-3 to TRBJ2-1; 7 bases fit TRBD2. The input for sequencing was peripheral blood mononuclear cells (PBMCs), taken when the disease was refractory, from a patient treated with antithyroid drugs. The TCR comes from a female donor with Graves disease. The CDR3: CASSPLATYNEQFF. For the CDR3, the DNA is TGTGCCAGCAGTCCACTAGCGACCTACAATGAGCAGTTCTTC.